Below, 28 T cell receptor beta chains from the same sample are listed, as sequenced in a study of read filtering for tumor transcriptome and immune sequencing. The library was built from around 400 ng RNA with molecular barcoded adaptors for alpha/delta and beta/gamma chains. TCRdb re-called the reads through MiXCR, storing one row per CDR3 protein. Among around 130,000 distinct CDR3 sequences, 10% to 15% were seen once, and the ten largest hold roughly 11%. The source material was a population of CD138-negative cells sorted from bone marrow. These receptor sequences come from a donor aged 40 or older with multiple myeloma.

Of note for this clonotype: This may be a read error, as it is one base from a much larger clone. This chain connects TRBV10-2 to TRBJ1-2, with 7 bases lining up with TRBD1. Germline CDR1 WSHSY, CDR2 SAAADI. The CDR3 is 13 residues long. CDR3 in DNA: TGCGCCGGCAGTAACAGGGGTTCCTATGGCTACACCTTC. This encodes CAGSNRGSYGYTF.

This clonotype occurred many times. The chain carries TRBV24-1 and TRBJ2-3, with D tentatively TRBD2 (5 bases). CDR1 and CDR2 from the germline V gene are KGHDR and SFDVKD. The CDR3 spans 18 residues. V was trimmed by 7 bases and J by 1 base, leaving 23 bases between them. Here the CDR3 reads CATSPSPVGVGGTDTQYF. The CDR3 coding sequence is TGTGCCACCAGCCCCTCCCCGGTGGGAGTCGGAGGCACAGATACGCAGTATTTT.

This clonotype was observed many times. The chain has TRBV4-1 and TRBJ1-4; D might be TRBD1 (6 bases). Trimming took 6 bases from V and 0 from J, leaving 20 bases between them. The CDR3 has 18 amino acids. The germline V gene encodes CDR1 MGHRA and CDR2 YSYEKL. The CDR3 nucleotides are TGCGCCAGCAGGTTACGGGACACCCGTCACCCAACTAATGAAAAACTGTTTTTT. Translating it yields CASRLRDTRHPTNEKLFF.

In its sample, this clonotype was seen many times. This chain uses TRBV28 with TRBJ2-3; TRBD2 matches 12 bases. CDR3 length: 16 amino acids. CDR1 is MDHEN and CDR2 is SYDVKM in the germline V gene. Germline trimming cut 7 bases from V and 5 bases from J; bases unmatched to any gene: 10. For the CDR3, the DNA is TGTGCCAGCACAAACCCTAGCGGGAGGGCCTTAGATACGCAGTATTTT. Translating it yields CASTNPSGRALDTQYF.

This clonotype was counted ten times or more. CDR3 nucleotides: TGTGCCAGCAGCTTAGGGGGGACGAACACCGGGGAGCTGTTTTTT. Its protein is CASSLGGTNTGELFF. The rearrangement joins TRBV7-2 to TRBJ2-2, with D perhaps given as TRBD1 or TRBD2 (5 bases each). V lost 1 base and J 0 bases, leaving 6 bases between the germline ends. The germline CDR1 and CDR2 sequences are SGHTA and FQGNSA. The CDR3 consists of 15 residues.

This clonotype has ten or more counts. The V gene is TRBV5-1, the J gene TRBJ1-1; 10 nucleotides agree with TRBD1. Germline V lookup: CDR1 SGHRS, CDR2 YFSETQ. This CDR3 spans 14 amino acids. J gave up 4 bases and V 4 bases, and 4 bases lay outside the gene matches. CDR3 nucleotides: TGCGCCAGCAGCATCGACAGGGGGCTCACTGAAGCTTTCTTT. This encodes CASSIDRGLTEAFF.

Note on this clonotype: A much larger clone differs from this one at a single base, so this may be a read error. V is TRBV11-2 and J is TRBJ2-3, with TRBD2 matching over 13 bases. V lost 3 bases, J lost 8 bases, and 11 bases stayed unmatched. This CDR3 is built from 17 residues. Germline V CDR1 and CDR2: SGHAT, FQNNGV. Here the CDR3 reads CASSFGRTSGRAGTQYF. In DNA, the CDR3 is TGTGCCAGCAGCTTCGGCCGGACTAGCGGGAGAGCAGGTACGCAGTATTTT. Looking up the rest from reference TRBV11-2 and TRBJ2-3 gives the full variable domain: EAGVAQSPRYKIIEKRQSVAFWCNPISGHATLYWYQQILGQGPKLLIQFQNNGVVDDSQLPKDRFSAERLKGVDSTLKIQPAKLEDSAVYLCASSFGRTSGRAGTQYFGPGTRLTVL.

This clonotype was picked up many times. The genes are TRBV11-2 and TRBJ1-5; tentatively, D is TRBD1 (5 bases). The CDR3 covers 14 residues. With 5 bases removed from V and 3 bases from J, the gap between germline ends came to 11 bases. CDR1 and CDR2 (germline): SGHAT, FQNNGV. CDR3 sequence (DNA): TGTGCCAGCAGCCCCGACGGACACAATCAGCCCCAGCATTTT. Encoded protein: CASSPDGHNQPQHF.

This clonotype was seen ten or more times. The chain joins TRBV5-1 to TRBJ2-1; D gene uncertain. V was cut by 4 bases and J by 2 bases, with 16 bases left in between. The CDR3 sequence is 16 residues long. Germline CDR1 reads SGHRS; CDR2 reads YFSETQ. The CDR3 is CASSNDLSGAYNEQFF. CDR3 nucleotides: TGCGCCAGCAGCAACGACCTCTCTGGGGCCTACAATGAGCAGTTCTTC. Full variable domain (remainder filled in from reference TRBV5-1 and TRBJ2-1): KAGVTQTPRYLIKTRGQQVTLSCSPISGHRSVSWYQQTPGQGLQFLFEYFSETQRNKGNFPGRFSGRQFSNSRSEMNVSTLELGDSALYLCASSNDLSGAYNEQFFGPGTRLTVL.

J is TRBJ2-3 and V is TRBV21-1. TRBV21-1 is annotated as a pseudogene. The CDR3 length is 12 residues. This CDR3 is CASLRNGDTQYF. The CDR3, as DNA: TGTGCCAGCTTGCGGAACGGTGATACGCAGTATTTT.

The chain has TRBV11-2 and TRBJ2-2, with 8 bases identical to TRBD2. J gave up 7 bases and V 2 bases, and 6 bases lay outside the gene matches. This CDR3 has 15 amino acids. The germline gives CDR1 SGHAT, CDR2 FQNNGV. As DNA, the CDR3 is TGTGCCAGCAGCTTAAGGGGACTAGGGATCGGGGAGCTGTTTTTT. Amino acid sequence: CASSLRGLGIGELFF.

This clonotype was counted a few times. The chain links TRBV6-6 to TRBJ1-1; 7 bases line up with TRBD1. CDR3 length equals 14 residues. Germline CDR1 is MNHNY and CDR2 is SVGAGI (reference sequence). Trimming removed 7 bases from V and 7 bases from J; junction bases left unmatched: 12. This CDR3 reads CASTPRGGLHEAFF. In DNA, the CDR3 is TGTGCCAGCACCCCCCGAGGGGGCCTCCATGAAGCTTTCTTT.

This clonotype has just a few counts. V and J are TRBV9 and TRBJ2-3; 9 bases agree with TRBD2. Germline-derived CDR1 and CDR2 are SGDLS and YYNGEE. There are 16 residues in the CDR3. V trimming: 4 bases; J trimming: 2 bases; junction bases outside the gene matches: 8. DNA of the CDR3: TGTGCCAGCAGCCCCCGGGCTAGCGGGGCCACAGATACGCAGTATTTT. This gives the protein CASSPRASGATDTQYF.

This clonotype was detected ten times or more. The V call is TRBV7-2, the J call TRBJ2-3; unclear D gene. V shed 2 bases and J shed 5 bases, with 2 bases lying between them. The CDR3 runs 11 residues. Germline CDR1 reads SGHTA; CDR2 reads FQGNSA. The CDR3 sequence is CASSLLDTQYF. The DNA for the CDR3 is TGTGCCAGCAGCTTATTAGATACGCAGTATTTT.

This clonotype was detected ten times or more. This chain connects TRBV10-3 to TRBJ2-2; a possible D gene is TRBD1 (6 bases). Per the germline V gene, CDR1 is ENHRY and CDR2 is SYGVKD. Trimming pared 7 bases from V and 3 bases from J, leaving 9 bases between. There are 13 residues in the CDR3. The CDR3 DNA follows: TGTGCCATCAATCCAGGGGACACCGGGGAGCTGTTTTTT. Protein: CAINPGDTGELFF.

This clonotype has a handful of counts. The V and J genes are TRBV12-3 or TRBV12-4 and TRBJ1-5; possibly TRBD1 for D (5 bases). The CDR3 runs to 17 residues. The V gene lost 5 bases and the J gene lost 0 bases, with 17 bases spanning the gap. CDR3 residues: CASSLPPDKISNQPQHF. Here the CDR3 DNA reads TGTGCCAGCAGTCTCCCTCCGGACAAAATTAGCAATCAGCCCCAGCATTTT.

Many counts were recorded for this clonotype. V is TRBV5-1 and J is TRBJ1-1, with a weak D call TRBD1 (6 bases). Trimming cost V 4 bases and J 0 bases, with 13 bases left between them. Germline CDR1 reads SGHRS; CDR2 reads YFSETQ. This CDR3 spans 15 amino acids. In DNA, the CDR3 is TGCGCCAGCAGCCAATTCGGACAGCTGAACACTGAAGCTTTCTTT. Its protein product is CASSQFGQLNTEAFF.

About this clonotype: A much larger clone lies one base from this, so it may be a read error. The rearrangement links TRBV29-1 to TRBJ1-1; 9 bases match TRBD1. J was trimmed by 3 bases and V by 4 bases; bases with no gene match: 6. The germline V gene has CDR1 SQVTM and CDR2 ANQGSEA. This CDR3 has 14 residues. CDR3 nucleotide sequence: TGCAGCGTTGCCACAGGGGGCAGGGACACTGAAGCTTTCTTT. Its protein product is CSVATGGRDTEAFF.

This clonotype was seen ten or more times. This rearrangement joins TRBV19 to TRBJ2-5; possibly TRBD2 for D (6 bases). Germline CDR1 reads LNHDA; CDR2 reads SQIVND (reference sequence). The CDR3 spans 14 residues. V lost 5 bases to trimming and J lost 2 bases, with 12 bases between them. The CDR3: CASSPPGAQETQYF. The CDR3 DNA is TGTGCCAGTAGTCCGCCGGGAGCACAAGAGACCCAGTACTTC. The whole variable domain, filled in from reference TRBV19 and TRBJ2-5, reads DGGITQSPKYLFRKEGQNVTLSCEQNLNHDAMYWYRQDPGQGLRLIYYSQIVNDFQKGDIAEGYSVSREKKESFPLTVTSAQKNPTAFYLCASSPPGAQETQYFGPGTRLLVL.

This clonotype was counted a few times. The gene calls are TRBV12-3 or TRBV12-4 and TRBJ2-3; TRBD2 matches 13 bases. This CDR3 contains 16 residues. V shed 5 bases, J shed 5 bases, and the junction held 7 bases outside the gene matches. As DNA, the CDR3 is TGTGCCAGCAGTCTAAAACTAGCGGGGGGGCGAGATACGCAGTATTTT. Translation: CASSLKLAGGRDTQYF.

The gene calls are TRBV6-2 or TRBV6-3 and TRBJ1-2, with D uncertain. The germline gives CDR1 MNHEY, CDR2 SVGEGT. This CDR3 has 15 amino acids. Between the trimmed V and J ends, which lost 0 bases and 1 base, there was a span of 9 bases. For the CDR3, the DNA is TGTGCCAGCAGTTACTCGTGGAACAATAACTATGGCTACACCTTC. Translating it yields CASSYSWNNNYGYTF.

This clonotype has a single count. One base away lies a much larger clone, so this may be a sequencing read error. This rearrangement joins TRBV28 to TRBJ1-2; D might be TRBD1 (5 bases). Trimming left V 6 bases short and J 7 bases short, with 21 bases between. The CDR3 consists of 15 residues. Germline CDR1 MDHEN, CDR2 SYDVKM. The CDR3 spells CASSTVGKGRRGYTF. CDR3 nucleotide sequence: TGTGCCAGCAGCACCGTCGGTAAGGGGCGGCGTGGCTACACCTTC.

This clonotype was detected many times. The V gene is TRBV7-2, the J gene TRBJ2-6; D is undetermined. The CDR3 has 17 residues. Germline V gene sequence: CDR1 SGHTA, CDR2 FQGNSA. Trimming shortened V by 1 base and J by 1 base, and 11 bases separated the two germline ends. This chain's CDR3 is CASSLELGVSGANVLTF. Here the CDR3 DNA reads TGTGCCAGCAGCTTAGAGTTGGGCGTTTCTGGGGCCAACGTCCTGACTTTC.

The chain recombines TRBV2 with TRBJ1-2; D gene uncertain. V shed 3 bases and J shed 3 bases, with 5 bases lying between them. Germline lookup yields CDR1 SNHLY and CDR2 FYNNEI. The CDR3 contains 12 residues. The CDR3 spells CASSDHHYGYTF. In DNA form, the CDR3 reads TGTGCCAGCAGTGACCACCACTATGGCTACACCTTC.

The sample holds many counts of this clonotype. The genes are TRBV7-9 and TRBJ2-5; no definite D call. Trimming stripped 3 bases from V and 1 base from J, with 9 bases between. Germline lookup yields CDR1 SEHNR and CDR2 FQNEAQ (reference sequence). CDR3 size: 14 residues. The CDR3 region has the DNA TGTGCCAGCAGCTTCCTTAGGGCCCAAGAGACCCAGTACTTC. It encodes CASSFLRAQETQYF.

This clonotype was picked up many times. CDR3 region: CASSQGQEYTDTQYF. In nucleotides, the CDR3 is TGTGCCAGCAGCCAGGGACAGGAGTACACAGATACGCAGTATTTT. The chain is built from TRBV3-1 and TRBJ2-3, with 8 positions matching TRBD1. CDR1 and CDR2 (germline): LGHDT, YNNKEL (reference sequence). After removal of 3 bases from V and 2 bases from J, the junction contained 4 bases not matched to a gene. CDR3 length: 15 amino acids.

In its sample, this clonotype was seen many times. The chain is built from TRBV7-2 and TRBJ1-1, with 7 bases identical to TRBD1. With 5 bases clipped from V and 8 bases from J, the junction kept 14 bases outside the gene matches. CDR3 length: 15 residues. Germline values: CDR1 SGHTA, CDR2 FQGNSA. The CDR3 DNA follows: TGTGCCAGCAGCAAGTCACCGGGACAGCAGTGGGAAGCTTTCTTT. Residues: CASSKSPGQQWEAFF.

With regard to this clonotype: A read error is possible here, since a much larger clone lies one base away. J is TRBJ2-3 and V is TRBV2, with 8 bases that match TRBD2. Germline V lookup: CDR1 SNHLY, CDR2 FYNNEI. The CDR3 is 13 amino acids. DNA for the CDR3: TGTGCCAGCGTAGCGGGGAGCACAGATACGCAGTGTTTT. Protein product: CASVAGSTDTQCF.